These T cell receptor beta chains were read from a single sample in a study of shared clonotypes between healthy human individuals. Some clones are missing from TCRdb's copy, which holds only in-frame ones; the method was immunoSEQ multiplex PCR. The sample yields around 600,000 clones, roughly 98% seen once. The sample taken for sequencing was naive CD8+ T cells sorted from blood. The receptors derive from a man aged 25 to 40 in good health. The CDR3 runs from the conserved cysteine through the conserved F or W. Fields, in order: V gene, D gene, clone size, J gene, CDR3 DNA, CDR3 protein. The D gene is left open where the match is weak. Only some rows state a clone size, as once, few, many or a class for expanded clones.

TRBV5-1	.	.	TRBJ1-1	TGCGCCAGCAGCTTGTTAGTAATGATAGGGTCGAGGGCCACTGAAGCTTTCTTT	CASSLLVMIGSRATEAFF
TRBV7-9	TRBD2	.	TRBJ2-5	TGTGCCAGCGGCGGCGCCCTAGGCGGGAGGGCTCTAGAGACCCAGTACTTC	CASGGALGGRALETQYF
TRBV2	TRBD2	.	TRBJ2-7	TGTGCCAGCAGTACCGGGACTAGAAACGAGCAGTACTTC	CASSTGTRNEQYF
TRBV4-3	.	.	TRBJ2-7	TGCGCCAGCAGCCAAGGAGTCTCCTACGAGCAGTACTTC	CASSQGVSYEQYF
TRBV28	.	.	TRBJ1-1	TGTGCCAGCAGGCCTATTTCGGTTGTGGGTGACACTGAAGCTTTCTTT	CASRPISVVGDTEAFF
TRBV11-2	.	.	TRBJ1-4	TGTGCCAGCAGCTTAGCCGACAGGGAAAAACTGTTTTTT	CASSLADREKLFF
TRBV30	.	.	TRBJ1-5	TGTGCCTGGAGTTTTGACGGGGGCAATCAGCCCCAGCATTTT	CAWSFDGGNQPQHF
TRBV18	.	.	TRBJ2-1	TGTGCCAGCTCGTACCCAGGAAATGAGCAGTTCTTC	CASSYPGNEQFF
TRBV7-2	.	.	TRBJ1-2	TGTGCCAGCAGCCAAGGGCAGGCGAACTATGGCTACACCTTC	CASSQGQANYGYTF
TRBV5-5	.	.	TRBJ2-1	TGTGCCAGCAGGTCTTACAATGAGCAGTTCTTC	CASRSYNEQFF
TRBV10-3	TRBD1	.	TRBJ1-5	TGTGCCGGTGGACAGGGAGACAATCAGCCCCAGCATTTT	CAGGQGDNQPQHF
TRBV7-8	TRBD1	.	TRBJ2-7	TGTGCCAGCAGCTTAAATACAGGGGTCCCCTACGAGCAGTACTTC	CASSLNTGVPYEQYF
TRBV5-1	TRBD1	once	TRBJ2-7	TGCGCCAGCAGCGGGGACAGTTACGAGCAGTACTTC	CASSGDSYEQYF
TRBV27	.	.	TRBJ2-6	TGTGCCAGCAGTTTATACATTACTGGGGCCAACGTCCTGACTTTC	CASSLYITGANVLTF
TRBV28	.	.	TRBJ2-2	TGTGCCAGCAGTTTAATATTGGAGAACACCGGGGAGCTGTTTTTT	CASSLILENTGELFF
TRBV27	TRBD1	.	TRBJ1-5	TGTGCCAGCAGTTCTAGTATTCGGACAGGGTCGTGGAATCAGCCCCAGCATTTT	CASSSSIRTGSWNQPQHF
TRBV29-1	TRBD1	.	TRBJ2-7	TGCAGCGTTTCGGGGGGACAGGGGAGAGGAGAGCAGTACTTC	CSVSGGQGRGEQYF
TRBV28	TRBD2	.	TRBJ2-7	TGTGCCAGCAGTTCCCCGTCTAGCGGGGCTTACTACGAGCAGTACTTC	CASSSPSSGAYYEQYF
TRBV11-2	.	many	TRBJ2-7	TGTGCCAGCAGCTCACAGAACTACGAGCAGTACTTC	CASSSQNYEQYF
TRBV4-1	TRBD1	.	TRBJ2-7	TGCGCCAGCAGCCAAGGGACAGGTCCCGAGCAGTACTTC	CASSQGTGPEQYF
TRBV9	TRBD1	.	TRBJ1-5	TGTGCCAGCAGCCCCGGACAGGGCGATCAGCCCCAGCATTTT	CASSPGQGDQPQHF
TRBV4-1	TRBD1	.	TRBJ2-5	TGCGCCAGCAGCCAAGGTTGGGGGACAGGCCAAGAGACCCAGTACTTC	CASSQGWGTGQETQYF
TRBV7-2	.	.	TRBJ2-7	TGTGCCAGCAGCCACATAACGGACAGCTCCTACGAGCAGTACTTC	CASSHITDSSYEQYF
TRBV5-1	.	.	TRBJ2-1	TGCGCCAGCAGGGGGCTAGTTAACAATGAGCAGTTCTTC	CASRGLVNNEQFF
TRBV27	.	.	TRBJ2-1	TGTGCCAGCAGTTTTAACAATGAGCAGTTCTTC	CASSFNNEQFF
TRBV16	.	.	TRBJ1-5	TGTGCCAGCAGCCAGTTCCAGGGCGCAAATCAGCCCCAGCATTTT	CASSQFQGANQPQHF
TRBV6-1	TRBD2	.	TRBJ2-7	TGTGCCAGCAGTGAGGCGGGGGGGCTAGCGGGAAACGAGCAGTACTTC	CASSEAGGLAGNEQYF
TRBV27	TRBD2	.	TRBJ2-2	TGTGCCAGCAGTCCGTCACTAGCGGGAGGGCCCTACACCGGGGAGCTGTTTTTT	CASSPSLAGGPYTGELFF
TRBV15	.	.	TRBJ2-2	TGTGCCACCAGCAGTGACACCCCCGGGGAGCTGTTTTTT	CATSSDTPGELFF
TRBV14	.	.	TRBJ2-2	TGTGCCAGCAGCCCGCGGCAGGGGCCCGGGGAGCTGTTTTTT	CASSPRQGPGELFF
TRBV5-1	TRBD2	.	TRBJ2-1	TGCGCCAGCAGCCCTACCGGACTAGCGGCCACCTACAATGAGCAGTTCTTC	CASSPTGLAATYNEQFF
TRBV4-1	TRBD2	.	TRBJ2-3	TGCGCCAGCAGCCAGCTACTAGCGGGTGCGGATACGCAGTATTTT	CASSQLLAGADTQYF
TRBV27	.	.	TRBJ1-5	TGTGCCAGCAGTTTATATTCGGGAAATGGACTGCCCCAGCATTTT	CASSLYSGNGLPQHF
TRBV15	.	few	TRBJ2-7	TGTGCCACCAGCAGAGATGACAGTACTCTCGAGCAGTACTTC	CATSRDDSTLEQYF
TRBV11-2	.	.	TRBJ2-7	TGTGCCAGCAGCTTAGATATCGGGGCTGGACCGTACGAGCAGTACTTC	CASSLDIGAGPYEQYF